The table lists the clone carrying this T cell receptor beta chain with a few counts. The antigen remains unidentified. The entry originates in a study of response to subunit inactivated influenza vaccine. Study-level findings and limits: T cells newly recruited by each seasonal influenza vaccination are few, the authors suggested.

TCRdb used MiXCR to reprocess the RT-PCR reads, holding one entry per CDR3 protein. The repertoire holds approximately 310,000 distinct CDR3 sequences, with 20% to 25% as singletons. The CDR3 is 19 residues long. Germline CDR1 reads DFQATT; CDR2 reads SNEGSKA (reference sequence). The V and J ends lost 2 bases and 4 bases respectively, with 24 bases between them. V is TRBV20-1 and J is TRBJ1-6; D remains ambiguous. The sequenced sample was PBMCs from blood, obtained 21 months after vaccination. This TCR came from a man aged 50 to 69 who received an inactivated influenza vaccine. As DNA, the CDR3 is TGCAGTGCTAGATATCTTAGTCGGGCTGGAGGGTTTTATAATTCACCCCTCCACTTT. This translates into CSARYLSRAGGFYNSPLHF.